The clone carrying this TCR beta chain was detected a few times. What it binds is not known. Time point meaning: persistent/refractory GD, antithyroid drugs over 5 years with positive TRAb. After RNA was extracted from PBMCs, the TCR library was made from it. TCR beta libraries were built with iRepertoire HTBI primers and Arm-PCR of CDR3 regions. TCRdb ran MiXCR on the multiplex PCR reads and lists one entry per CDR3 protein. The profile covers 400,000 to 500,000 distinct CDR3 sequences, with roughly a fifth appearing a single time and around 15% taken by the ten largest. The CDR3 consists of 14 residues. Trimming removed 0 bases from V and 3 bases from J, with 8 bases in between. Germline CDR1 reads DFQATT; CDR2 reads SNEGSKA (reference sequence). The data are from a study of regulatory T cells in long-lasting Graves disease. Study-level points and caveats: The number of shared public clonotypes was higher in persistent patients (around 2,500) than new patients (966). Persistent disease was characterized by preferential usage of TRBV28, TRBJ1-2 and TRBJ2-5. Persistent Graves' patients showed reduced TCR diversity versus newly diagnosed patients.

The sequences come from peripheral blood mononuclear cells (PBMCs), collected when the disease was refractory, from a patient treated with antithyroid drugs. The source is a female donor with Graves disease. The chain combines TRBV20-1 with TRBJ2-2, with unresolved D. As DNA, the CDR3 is TGCAGTGCTAGAGACGACATCTACACCGGGGAGCTGTTTTTT. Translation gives CSARDDIYTGELFF.